This T cell receptor beta chain was retrieved from a study of chemoradiotherapy in HPV16-positive cancers. Whole-study results and caveats: The functional HPV-specific definition rests on just a couple of HPV16-positive patients.

Repeated repertoire sampling spanned the course of chemoradiotherapy. Worth noting for this clone: Antigen: not known.

The assay was immunoSEQ multiplex PCR, and TCRdb's table has in-frame clones only and misses some. The sample records approximately 700 clones, roughly 77% being singletons. Germline loops: CDR1 SGHRS, CDR2 YFSETQ. V dropped 0 bases and J dropped 2 bases, with 5 bases sitting between them. The CDR3 extends over 14 amino acids. This receptor was identified in a human donor with HPV-associated anogenital cancer. Material: tumor tissue, obtained from a patient who underwent chemoradiotherapy. V is TRBV5-1 and J is TRBJ2-2, with D unresolved. CDR3 protein: CASSLGDNTGELFF. For the CDR3, the DNA is TGCGCCAGCAGCTTGGGAGATAACACCGGGGAGCTGTTTTTT.